This TCR beta chain is drawn from a study of glioma-infiltrating T cells (dated by TCRdb to 2016 to 2017). For the study in its entirety: Low-grade gliomas were represented by WHO grade II oligodendrogliomas or astrocytomas, and glioblastomas were represented by WHO grade IV tumors that were sampled at initial rather than recurrent diagnosis. Glioma patients received dexamethasone for six or fewer days before surgery. Sequencing coverage of roughly 4.5- to 11-fold of 750,000 to 1,000,000 peripheral T cells was targeted for blood libraries. To measure how far tissue and blood T-cell populations diverged, each tissue-infiltrating repertoire was compared against the peripheral blood repertoire of the same patient. Three low-grade glioma patients, seven to nine primary glioblastoma patients, and three non-glioma patients who contributed non-neoplastic brain tissue made up the paired cohort. Sequencing of TCR alpha- and beta-chain repertoires was performed on glioma tissue, on non-neoplastic brain tissue, and on matched peripheral blood mononuclear cells.

The iRepertoire nested amplicon-rescue multiplex PCR (arm-PCR) platform was used to amplify TCR alpha and beta CDR3 regions from RNA. The input for one-step reverse transcription and amplification was about 95-450 ng of either tissue mRNA or PBMC total RNA. After bead purification, a secondary multiplex PCR added Illumina adapters, and libraries were gel-purified between 200 and 400 bp. Internal 6-nucleotide barcodes were carried by the libraries and were used for demultiplexing. Sequencing of the libraries was done on an Illumina MiSeq using 2x220 or 2x250 nucleotide paired-end reads. In the paper's pipeline: Paired reads were merged with FLASH 1.2.11 and aligned to the GRCh37 human genome with BWA-MEM before extracting TRA and TRB reads. For V and J assignment, an IMGT-derived reference of cassette sequences and CDR3 motifs that included pseudogenes was used. Reads were translated in three frames, and productive CDR3s were defined as those with a C...FGXG motif and no stop codons. Unique combinations of V-J cassette pair and CDR3 amino acid sequence were defined as clonotypes. Reads were filtered by Hamming distance, with the threshold set by the sequence error rate of each sample in mapped regions. The raw public data were reprocessed by TCRdb itself: fastp quality trimming at Q25, MiXCR clonotype calling, in-frame beta chains only. CDR3 protein sequences are deduplicated, and each keeps its most common genes and DNA. The V and J calls, along with clone size, are taken from TCRdb and not from the paper's own processing. The sample contains around 390,000 distinct CDR3 sequences, more than 35% of them found a single time. The ten largest make up about 12% of the sample.

Study-wide findings and limitations: VJ-independent divergence between tissue and blood was found to be below expectation in non-neoplastic patients but above expectation in all gliomas, particularly low-grade gliomas. Patients with low tissue-blood divergence were marked by a signature set of shared blood CDR3 motifs, and this signature set was depleted in highly divergent patients. The group comparisons were based on small numbers of patients: three non-neoplastic, three low-grade glioma and about eight glioblastoma patients. Only a very small number of CDR3 sequences turned up in both tissue and blood, a result put down to high CDR3 diversity combined with limited sampling.

Details on this clonotype: No antigen is known for it. No quality values exist for individual bases; no much larger clone is one base distant.

The germline V gene encodes CDR1 LGHNA and CDR2 YNFKEQ. Counted from cysteine to phenylalanine, this CDR3 has 14 amino acids. The only DNA kept is the CDR3, 42 bases in frame from the first base. The V end loses 0 bases and the J end loses 5 bases, and a stretch of 10 bases separates them. Immediately after resection, surgical brain or tumor specimens were cryofrozen in liquid nitrogen, with peripheral blood cells collected concurrently. The clonotype comes from a human donor with low-grade glioma or glioblastoma, undergoing nonglioma brain surgery, or in good health (not recorded which). Sample: glioma tissue, nonneoplastic brain tissue, or PBMCs (not recorded which). The rearranged segments are TRBV4-2 and TRBJ2-5; the D gene is unclear. The nucleotides read TGTGCCAGCAGCCAAGAAAGGTTGGGGGAGACCCAGTACTTC. It translates as CASSQERLGETQYF.